A selection of T cell receptor beta chains follows, all from one sample in a study of T cell responses to AZD1222 COVID-19 vaccine. Data came from immunoSEQ multiplex PCR; TCRdb stores just in-frame clones and leaves some out. In the table there are under 70,000 clones, approximately 80% of which are singletons. Source: peripheral blood, taken 28 days after the second AZD1222 dose. Receptors were obtained from an adult who received the AZD1222 COVID-19 vaccine. Each CDR3 is given with its conserved first and last residue. The order of the fields is V gene, D gene, clone size, J gene, CDR3 DNA, CDR3 protein. D genes are given only for firm matches. Clone size is given for some rows only: seen once, a few or many times, or a class if the clone is expanded.

v_gene: TRBV5-1; d_gene: TRBD1; abundance: -; j_gene: TRBJ2-1; CDR3nt: TGCGCCAGCAGCCTGGACAGGGGCCATGAGCAGTTCTTC; CDR3aa: CASSLDRGHEQFF
v_gene: TRBV7-2; d_gene: -; abundance: -; j_gene: TRBJ1-2; CDR3nt: TGTGCCAGCAGCCCCCAGGGGTTTGGCTACACCTTC; CDR3aa: CASSPQGFGYTF
v_gene: TRBV7-2; d_gene: -; abundance: -; j_gene: TRBJ1-5; CDR3nt: TGTGCCAGCAGCTTAGGTCCATATAGCAATCAGCCCCAGCATTTT; CDR3aa: CASSLGPYSNQPQHF
v_gene: TRBV29-1; d_gene: -; abundance: few; j_gene: TRBJ1-1; CDR3nt: TGCAGCGCTTACATCGCGGGGGCTGAAGCTTTCTTT; CDR3aa: CSAYIAGAEAFF
v_gene: TRBV19; d_gene: -; abundance: once; j_gene: TRBJ1-5; CDR3nt: TGTGCCAGTAGTCGGAGCGGTCAGGACAATCAGCCCCAGCATTTT; CDR3aa: CASSRSGQDNQPQHF
v_gene: TRBV6-1; d_gene: TRBD1; abundance: few; j_gene: TRBJ1-2; CDR3nt: TGTGCCAGCAGTGAAGCGGGGGACAGGGGGGATGGCTACACCTTC; CDR3aa: CASSEAGDRGDGYTF
v_gene: TRBV28; d_gene: -; abundance: -; j_gene: TRBJ1-3; CDR3nt: TGTGCCAGCAGTTTAGCCGGGGATGCTGGAAACACCATATATTTT; CDR3aa: CASSLAGDAGNTIYF
v_gene: TRBV6-5; d_gene: -; abundance: -; j_gene: TRBJ2-3; CDR3nt: TGTGCCAGCAGTTACTCGCGCCTCTCCGAAAATACGCAGTATTTT; CDR3aa: CASSYSRLSENTQYF
v_gene: TRBV5-6; d_gene: -; abundance: -; j_gene: TRBJ1-1; CDR3nt: TGTGCCAGCAGCTCGGGACGGACGAACACTGAAGCTTTCTTT; CDR3aa: CASSSGRTNTEAFF
v_gene: TRBV6-1; d_gene: -; abundance: -; j_gene: TRBJ1-5; CDR3nt: TGTGCCAGCAGTGAAATTAGAACCGGGCAGCCCCAGCATTTT; CDR3aa: CASSEIRTGQPQHF
v_gene: TRBV11-2; d_gene: -; abundance: -; j_gene: TRBJ1-2; CDR3nt: TGTGCCAGCAGCTTAGGTCGCCATGGCTACACCTTC; CDR3aa: CASSLGRHGYTF
v_gene: TRBV5-1; d_gene: -; abundance: -; j_gene: TRBJ2-2; CDR3nt: TGCGCCAGCAGCCTGGGTGCGGAACCCCCCGGGGAGCTGTTTTTT; CDR3aa: CASSLGAEPPGELFF
v_gene: TRBV7-9; d_gene: -; abundance: -; j_gene: TRBJ1-1; CDR3nt: TGTGCCAGCAGCTCGCAACAAGGTTCAACTGAAGCTTTCTTT; CDR3aa: CASSSQQGSTEAFF
v_gene: TRBV9; d_gene: -; abundance: -; j_gene: TRBJ1-4; CDR3nt: TGTGCCAGCAGCGTAGTCATCGGCAGCCAACTGTTTTTT; CDR3aa: CASSVVIGSQLFF
v_gene: TRBV11-2; d_gene: -; abundance: -; j_gene: TRBJ2-1; CDR3nt: TGTGCCAGCAGCTTAGAAGGTGAGCAGTTCTTC; CDR3aa: CASSLEGEQFF
v_gene: TRBV10-3; d_gene: -; abundance: -; j_gene: TRBJ2-3; CDR3nt: TGTGCCATCAGCGGACAAAGCACAGATACGCAGTATTTT; CDR3aa: CAISGQSTDTQYF
v_gene: TRBV25-1; d_gene: -; abundance: -; j_gene: TRBJ2-2; CDR3nt: TGTGCCAGCAGTATCTGGGGTGGGGGCACCGGGGAGCTGTTTTTT; CDR3aa: CASSIWGGGTGELFF
v_gene: TRBV6-1; d_gene: TRBD2; abundance: few; j_gene: TRBJ2-1; CDR3nt: TGTGCCAGCAGTGACAGAGCGGGAGCCAACAATGAGCAGTTCTTC; CDR3aa: CASSDRAGANNEQFF
v_gene: TRBV7-9; d_gene: -; abundance: -; j_gene: TRBJ1-4; CDR3nt: TGTGCCAGCACCGAGGCGGGGGGATCTAATGAAAAACTGTTTTTT; CDR3aa: CASTEAGGSNEKLFF
v_gene: TRBV6-5; d_gene: -; abundance: -; j_gene: TRBJ2-5; CDR3nt: TGTGCCAGCAGAAAACAGGGAGGAGAGACCCAGTACTTC; CDR3aa: CASRKQGGETQYF
v_gene: TRBV5-5; d_gene: -; abundance: -; j_gene: TRBJ1-1; CDR3nt: TGTGCCAGCAGCTTGAACGGGCAGACTGAAGCTTTCTTT; CDR3aa: CASSLNGQTEAFF
v_gene: TRBV5-1; d_gene: -; abundance: -; j_gene: TRBJ2-2; CDR3nt: TGCGCCAGCAGCTTCGGCTCCGCGAACACCGGGGAGCTGTTTTTT; CDR3aa: CASSFGSANTGELFF
v_gene: TRBV28; d_gene: -; abundance: -; j_gene: TRBJ1-2; CDR3nt: TGTGCCAGCCTAGGGCTCTCCTATTATGGCTACACCTTC; CDR3aa: CASLGLSYYGYTF
v_gene: TRBV6-5; d_gene: -; abundance: few; j_gene: TRBJ1-4; CDR3nt: TGTGCCAGCAGTTACAGGCGGACTAATGAAAAACTGTTTTTT; CDR3aa: CASSYRRTNEKLFF
v_gene: TRBV7-8; d_gene: -; abundance: -; j_gene: TRBJ1-3; CDR3nt: TGTGCCAGCAGCTTAGGCGGCAGGGTTGGAAACACCATATATTTT; CDR3aa: CASSLGGRVGNTIYF
v_gene: TRBV10-3; d_gene: TRBD1; abundance: -; j_gene: TRBJ1-2; CDR3nt: TGTGCCATCAGCCTCGGACAGGGGGCAGTTGGCTATGGCTACACCTTC; CDR3aa: CAISLGQGAVGYGYTF
v_gene: TRBV11-2; d_gene: TRBD1; abundance: -; j_gene: TRBJ2-1; CDR3nt: TGTGCCAGCAGCTTAAACGCAGGGGGCAGGTTAGGCAATGAGCAGTTCTTC; CDR3aa: CASSLNAGGRLGNEQFF
v_gene: TRBV4-1; d_gene: -; abundance: -; j_gene: TRBJ1-4; CDR3nt: TGCGCCAGCGAACGGGGGGACGATGAAAAACTGTTTTTT; CDR3aa: CASERGDDEKLFF
v_gene: TRBV19; d_gene: TRBD1; abundance: -; j_gene: TRBJ2-5; CDR3nt: TGTGCCAGTAGGCTGACAGGGGGCCAAGAGACCCAGTACTTC; CDR3aa: CASRLTGGQETQYF
v_gene: TRBV7-2; d_gene: TRBD2; abundance: -; j_gene: TRBJ2-5; CDR3nt: TGTGCCAGCAGCTCTCAAAGCGGGAATCCCAATAACCAGTACTTC; CDR3aa: CASSSQSGNPNNQYF
v_gene: TRBV2; d_gene: -; abundance: -; j_gene: TRBJ2-3; CDR3nt: TGTGCCACTACCGGTGGGGCTCGAGGGACAGATACGCAGTATTTT; CDR3aa: CATTGGARGTDTQYF
v_gene: TRBV5-1; d_gene: TRBD1; abundance: -; j_gene: TRBJ2-5; CDR3nt: TGCGCCAGCAGCTTCGGACAGGGCAGGGAGACCCAGTACTTC; CDR3aa: CASSFGQGRETQYF
v_gene: TRBV5-6; d_gene: -; abundance: -; j_gene: TRBJ1-1; CDR3nt: TGTGCCAGCAGCTTGGAGGGATTGAACACTGAAGCTTTCTTT; CDR3aa: CASSLEGLNTEAFF
v_gene: TRBV20-1; d_gene: TRBD2; abundance: -; j_gene: TRBJ2-3; CDR3nt: TGCAGTGCTAGTCTAGCGGCTAGCACAGATACGCAGTATTTT; CDR3aa: CSASLAASTDTQYF
v_gene: TRBV27; d_gene: -; abundance: -; j_gene: TRBJ1-1; CDR3nt: TGTGCCAGCAGCCCCCGACGCGCAGGCACTGAAGCTTTCTTT; CDR3aa: CASSPRRAGTEAFF
v_gene: TRBV11-2; d_gene: -; abundance: -; j_gene: TRBJ2-2; CDR3nt: TGTGCCAGCAGCTTACCCCCTGGGGCCGGGGAGCTGTTTTTT; CDR3aa: CASSLPPGAGELFF
v_gene: TRBV24-1; d_gene: -; abundance: -; j_gene: TRBJ2-7; CDR3nt: TGTGCCACCAGTGATTCAAGGGCCTACGAGCAGTACTTC; CDR3aa: CATSDSRAYEQYF
v_gene: TRBV20-1; d_gene: -; abundance: -; j_gene: TRBJ1-2; CDR3nt: TGCAGTGCTAGTGAGGTATCCTATGGCTACACCTTC; CDR3aa: CSASEVSYGYTF
v_gene: TRBV9; d_gene: -; abundance: -; j_gene: TRBJ2-4; CDR3nt: TGTGCCAGCAGCGTAGGGGAGGAAAACATTCAGTACTTC; CDR3aa: CASSVGEENIQYF
v_gene: TRBV7-9; d_gene: TRBD1; abundance: -; j_gene: TRBJ1-5; CDR3nt: TGTGCCAGCAGCTTGGGACAGTCCAATCAGCCCCAGCATTTT; CDR3aa: CASSLGQSNQPQHF
v_gene: TRBV24-1; d_gene: TRBD2; abundance: -; j_gene: TRBJ2-1; CDR3nt: TGTGCCACCCAGCCAGCGGGGGGCAATTACAATGAGCAGTTCTTC; CDR3aa: CATQPAGGNYNEQFF
v_gene: TRBV19; d_gene: -; abundance: -; j_gene: TRBJ2-3; CDR3nt: TGTGCCAGTAGAGGACCCCCGCCTACAGATACGCAGTATTTT; CDR3aa: CASRGPPPTDTQYF
v_gene: TRBV6-6; d_gene: TRBD1; abundance: -; j_gene: TRBJ2-5; CDR3nt: TGTGCCAGCAGTTACTCGATGCAGGGGGTGTTAGAGACCCAGTACTTC; CDR3aa: CASSYSMQGVLETQYF
v_gene: TRBV30; d_gene: -; abundance: -; j_gene: TRBJ2-2; CDR3nt: TGTGCCTGGAGTGACGGAGAAGCGGCCCTTACCGGGGAGCTGTTTTTT; CDR3aa: CAWSDGEAALTGELFF
v_gene: TRBV7-2; d_gene: TRBD1; abundance: -; j_gene: TRBJ1-2; CDR3nt: TGTGCCAGCAGCTTAGGGGGGACAGGGGGCGCACCCTATGGCTACACCTTC; CDR3aa: CASSLGGTGGAPYGYTF
v_gene: TRBV5-1; d_gene: -; abundance: -; j_gene: TRBJ1-6; CDR3nt: TGCGCCAGCAGCTTGGGAGGGGCTGATTCACCCCTCCACTTT; CDR3aa: CASSLGGADSPLHF
v_gene: TRBV7-8; d_gene: -; abundance: -; j_gene: TRBJ1-1; CDR3nt: TGTGCCAGCAGGGGGAGGTGGGGAGACACTGAAGCTTTCTTT; CDR3aa: CASRGRWGDTEAFF
v_gene: TRBV7-6; d_gene: -; abundance: -; j_gene: TRBJ2-2; CDR3nt: TGTGCCAGCAGCTCAGCTAGCACCGGGGAGCTGTTTTTT; CDR3aa: CASSSASTGELFF
v_gene: TRBV28; d_gene: -; abundance: -; j_gene: TRBJ2-3; CDR3nt: TGTGCCAGCAGTGGGACGGCAGGGTGGGATACGCAGTATTTT; CDR3aa: CASSGTAGWDTQYF
v_gene: TRBV19; d_gene: TRBD1; abundance: -; j_gene: TRBJ2-5; CDR3nt: TGTGCCAGTAGTGCACAGGGGGCGGAGACCCAGTACTTC; CDR3aa: CASSAQGAETQYF
v_gene: TRBV28; d_gene: TRBD1; abundance: few; j_gene: TRBJ1-6; CDR3nt: TGTGCCAGCAGACCCGGACAGGGGAATTCACCCCTCCACTTT; CDR3aa: CASRPGQGNSPLHF